Detailed here is one TCR beta chain. Antigen specificity is unknown. All sequencing subjects had displayed CD8+CD57+ cell expansion on flow cytometry. The study sampled blood from patients who had received no therapy. This sample is drawn from a study of CD8+CD57+ T cells in acquired aplastic anemia. The wider study: Sorted CD4+ and CD8+ cells gave an average of about 3 ug of DNA.

The TCR beta profiling, which covered VDJ combination and CDR3 sequence, was carried out using genomic DNA as the template. MiXCR was run by TCRdb on the reads, yielding one entry per CDR3 protein. The sample consists of fewer than 300,000 distinct CDR3 sequences, roughly 82% of them appearing once. Overall study findings and caveats: Significant differences in CD8+ Simpson's diversity were not observed between patients and controls.

The specimen sequenced was sorted CD4+, CD8+, or CD8+CD57+ T cells (not recorded which) from PBMCs. The source of this sequence is a human donor with aplastic anemia.

The DNA for the CDR3 is TGTGCCAGCAGTGAGACCTATAGTAATCAGCCCCAGCACTTT. Amino acids: CASSETYSNQPQHF. The rearrangement links TRBV2 to TRBJ1-6; D uncertain. Germline CDR1 and CDR2: SNHLY and FYNNEI. This CDR3 is built from 14 residues. V lost 3 bases and J lost 19, with 22 bases in between. The entire variable domain, with the rest obtained from reference TRBV2 and TRBJ1-6, is as follows: EPEVTQTPSHQVTQMGQEVILRCVPISNHLYFYWYRQILGQKVEFLVSFYNNEISEKSEIFDDQFSVERPDGSNFTLKIRSTKLEDSAMYFCASSETYSNQPQHFGNGTRLTVT.